This T cell receptor (beta chain) appears in the sequencing data of a study of T-cell memory formation after mild COVID-19. The V gene end was trimmed by 1 base and the J gene end by 0 bases; junction bases not matched to a gene: 5. Germline assignment: CDR1 SGHAT and CDR2 FQNNGV. The CDR3 runs to 17 residues. TCRdb fed the 5' RACE reads into MiXCR, producing one record per CDR3 protein. This sample has roughly 170,000 distinct CDR3 sequences, with over 20% found just once. V and J are TRBV11-2 and TRBJ2-7; 11 nucleotides agree with TRBD2. Sequenced: PBMCs or a T cell subset sorted from them (not recorded which). The source is an adult woman who had mild COVID-19 (a few samples of this study predate the infection). Cell type and time point are not known. The CDR3 nucleotides read TGTGCCAGCAGCTTAGGGACTAGCGGGTCTCCCTCCTACGAGCAGTACTTC. Translating gives CASSLGTSGSPSYEQYF.